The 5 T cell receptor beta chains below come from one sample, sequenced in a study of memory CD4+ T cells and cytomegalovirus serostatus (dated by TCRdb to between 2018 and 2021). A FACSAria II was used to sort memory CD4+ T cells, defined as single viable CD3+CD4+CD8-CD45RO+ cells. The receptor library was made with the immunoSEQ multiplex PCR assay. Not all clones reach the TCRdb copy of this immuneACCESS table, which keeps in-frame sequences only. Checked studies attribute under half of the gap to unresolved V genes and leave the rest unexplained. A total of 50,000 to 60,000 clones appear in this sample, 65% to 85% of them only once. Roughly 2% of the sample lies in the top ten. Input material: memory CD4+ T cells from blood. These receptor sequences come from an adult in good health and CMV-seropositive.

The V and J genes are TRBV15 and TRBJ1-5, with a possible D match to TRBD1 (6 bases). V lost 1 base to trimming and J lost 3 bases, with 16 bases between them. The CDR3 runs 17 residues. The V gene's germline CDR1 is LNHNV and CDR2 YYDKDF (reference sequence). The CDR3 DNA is TGTGCCACCAGCAGAGGGGGGCCCCCTAACTACAATCAGCCCCAGCATTTT. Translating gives CATSRGGPPNYNQPQHF.

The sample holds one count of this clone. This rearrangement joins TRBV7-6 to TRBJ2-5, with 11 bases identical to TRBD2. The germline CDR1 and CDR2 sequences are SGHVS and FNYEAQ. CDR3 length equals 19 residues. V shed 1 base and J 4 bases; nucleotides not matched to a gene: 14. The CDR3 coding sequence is TGTGCCAGCAGCTTAGTTGCGCTAGCGGGGGGTACCCCTCGAGAGACCCAGTACTTC. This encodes CASSLVALAGGTPRETQYF.

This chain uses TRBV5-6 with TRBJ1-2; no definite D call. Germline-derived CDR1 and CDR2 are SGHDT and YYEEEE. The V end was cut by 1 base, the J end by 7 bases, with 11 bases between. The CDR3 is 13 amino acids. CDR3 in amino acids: CASSLSGFSGYTF. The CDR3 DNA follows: TGTGCCAGCAGCTTGAGTGGGTTCAGTGGCTACACCTTC.

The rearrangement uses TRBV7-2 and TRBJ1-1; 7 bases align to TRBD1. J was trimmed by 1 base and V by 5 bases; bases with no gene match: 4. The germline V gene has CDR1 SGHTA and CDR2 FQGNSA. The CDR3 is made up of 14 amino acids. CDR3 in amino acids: CASSPGQSNTEAFF. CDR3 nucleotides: TGTGCCAGCAGCCCGGGACAGTCGAACACTGAAGCTTTCTTT.

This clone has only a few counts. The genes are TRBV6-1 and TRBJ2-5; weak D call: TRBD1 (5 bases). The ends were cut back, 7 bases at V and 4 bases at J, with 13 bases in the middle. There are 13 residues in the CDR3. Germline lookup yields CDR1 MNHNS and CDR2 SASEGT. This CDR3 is CASIDSYGETQYF. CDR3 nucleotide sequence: TGTGCCAGCATTGACAGCTACGGAGAGACCCAGTACTTC.